This TCR beta chain was recorded in a study of identical twins. Study conclusions and caveats: Zero-insertion analyses might be partly confounded by invariant T cells like MAIT and iNKT.

As concerns this clonotype: Its matching antigen is unknown.

Germline V gives CDR1 LGHNA, CDR2 YSLEER. This CDR3 is built from 17 residues. V was trimmed by 1 base and J by 3 bases, leaving 18 bases between them. Template switching added a universal primer site; cDNA carried unique molecular identifiers. Each CDR3 protein is one row after TCRdb ran MiXCR on the 5' RACE reads. The repertoire consists of about 450,000 distinct CDR3 sequences, with roughly 20% occurring once and the leading ten covering around 12%. This TCR derives from a man aged 45-60 years in good health. Input material: naive T cells sorted from blood. The chain links TRBV4-3 to TRBJ1-1, with D tentatively TRBD1 (5 bases). The CDR3: CASSQGASSGVDTEAFF. In DNA form, the CDR3 reads TGCGCCAGCAGCCAAGGGGCCTCTTCGGGGGTAGACACTGAAGCTTTCTTT.